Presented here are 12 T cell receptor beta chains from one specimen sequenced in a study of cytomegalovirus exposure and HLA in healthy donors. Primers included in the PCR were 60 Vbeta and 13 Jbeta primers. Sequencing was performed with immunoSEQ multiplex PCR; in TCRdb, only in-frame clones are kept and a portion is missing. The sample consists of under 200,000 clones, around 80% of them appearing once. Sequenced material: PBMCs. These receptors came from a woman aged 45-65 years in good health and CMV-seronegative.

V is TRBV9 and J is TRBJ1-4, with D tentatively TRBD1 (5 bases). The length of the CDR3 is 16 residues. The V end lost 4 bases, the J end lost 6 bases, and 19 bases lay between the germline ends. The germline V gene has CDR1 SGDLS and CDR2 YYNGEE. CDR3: CASSSSAGTVDEKLFF. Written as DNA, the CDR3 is TGTGCCAGCAGCTCAAGCGCCGGGACTGTAGATGAAAAACTGTTTTTT.

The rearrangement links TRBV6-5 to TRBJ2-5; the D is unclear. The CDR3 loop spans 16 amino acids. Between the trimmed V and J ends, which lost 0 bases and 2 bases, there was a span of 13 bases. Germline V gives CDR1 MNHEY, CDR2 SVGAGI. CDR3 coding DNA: TGTGCCAGCAGTTACTCGCCGGTTCAGGATCAAGAGACCCAGTACTTC. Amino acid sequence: CASSYSPVQDQETQYF.

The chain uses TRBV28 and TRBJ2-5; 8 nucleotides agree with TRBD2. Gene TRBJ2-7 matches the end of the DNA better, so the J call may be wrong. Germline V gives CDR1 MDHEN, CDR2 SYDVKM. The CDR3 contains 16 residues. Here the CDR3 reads CASSPATSAGSYEQYF. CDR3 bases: TGTGCCAGCAGTCCCGCGACTAGCGCAGGCTCTTACGAGCAGTACTTC.

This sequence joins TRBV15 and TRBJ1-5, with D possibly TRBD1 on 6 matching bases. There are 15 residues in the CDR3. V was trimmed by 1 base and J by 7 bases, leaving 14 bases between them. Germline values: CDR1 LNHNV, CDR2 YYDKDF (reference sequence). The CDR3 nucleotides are TGTGCCACCAGCAGAGCTACAGGGATGAGGCAGCCCCAGCATTTT. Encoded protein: CATSRATGMRQPQHF. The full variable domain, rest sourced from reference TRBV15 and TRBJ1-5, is DAMVIQNPRYQVTQFGKPVTLSCSQTLNHNVMYWYQQKSSQAPKLLFHYYDKDFNNEADTPDNFQSRRPNTSFCFLDIRSPGLGDTAMYLCATSRATGMRQPQHFGDGTRLSIL.

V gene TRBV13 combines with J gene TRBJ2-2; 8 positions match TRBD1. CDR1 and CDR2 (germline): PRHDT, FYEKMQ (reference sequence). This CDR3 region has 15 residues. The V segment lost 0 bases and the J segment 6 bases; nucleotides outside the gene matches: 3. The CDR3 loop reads CASSLGGQVPGELFF. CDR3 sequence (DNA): TGTGCCAGCAGCTTAGGGGGACAGGTTCCCGGGGAGCTGTTTTTT. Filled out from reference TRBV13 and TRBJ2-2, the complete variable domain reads AAGVIQSPRHLIKEKRETATLKCYPIPRHDTVYWYQQGPGQDPQFLISFYEKMQSDKGSIPDRFSAQQFSDYHSELNMSSLELGDSALYFCASSLGGQVPGELFFGEGSRLTVL.

CDR3 sequence: CASSPRAGLTEAFF. The CDR3, as DNA: TGTGCCAGCAGCCCGCGGGCAGGCCTCACTGAAGCTTTCTTT. This chain joins TRBV11-2 and TRBJ1-1, with unresolved D. Deletions cut 5 bases from V and 4 bases from J, with 14 bases between. This CDR3 has 14 residues. The germline gives CDR1 SGHAT, CDR2 FQNNGV. Full variable domain (outside the CDR3, taken from reference TRBV11-2 and TRBJ1-1): EAGVAQSPRYKIIEKRQSVAFWCNPISGHATLYWYQQILGQGPKLLIQFQNNGVVDDSQLPKDRFSAERLKGVDSTLKIQPAKLEDSAVYLCASSPRAGLTEAFFGQGTRLTVV.

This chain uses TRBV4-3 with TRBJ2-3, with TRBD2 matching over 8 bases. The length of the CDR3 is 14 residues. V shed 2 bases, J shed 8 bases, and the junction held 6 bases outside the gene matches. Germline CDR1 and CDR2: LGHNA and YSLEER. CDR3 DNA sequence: TGCGCCAGCAGCCAAAGGGAGCGGGGGCCTACGCAGTATTTT. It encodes CASSQRERGPTQYF.

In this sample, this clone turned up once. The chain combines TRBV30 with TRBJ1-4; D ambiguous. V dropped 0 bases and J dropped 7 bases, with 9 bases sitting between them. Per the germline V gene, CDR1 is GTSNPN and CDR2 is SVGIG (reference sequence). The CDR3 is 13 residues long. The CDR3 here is CAWSVKSVEKLFF. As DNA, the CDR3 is TGTGCCTGGAGTGTAAAATCGGTTGAAAAACTGTTTTTT.

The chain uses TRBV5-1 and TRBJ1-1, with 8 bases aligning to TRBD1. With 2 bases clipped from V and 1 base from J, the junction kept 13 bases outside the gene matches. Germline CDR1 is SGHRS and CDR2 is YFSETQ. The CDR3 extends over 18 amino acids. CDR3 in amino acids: CASSFIPGQGSGNTEAFF. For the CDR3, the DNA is TGCGCCAGCAGCTTTATCCCAGGACAGGGCTCTGGGAACACTGAAGCTTTCTTT.

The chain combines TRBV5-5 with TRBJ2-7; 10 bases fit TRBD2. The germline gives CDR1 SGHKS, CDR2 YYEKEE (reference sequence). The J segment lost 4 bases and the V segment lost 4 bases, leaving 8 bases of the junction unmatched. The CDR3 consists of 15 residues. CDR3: CASSPASGRGYEQYF. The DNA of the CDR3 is TGTGCCAGCAGCCCCGCTAGCGGGAGAGGGTACGAGCAGTACTTC.

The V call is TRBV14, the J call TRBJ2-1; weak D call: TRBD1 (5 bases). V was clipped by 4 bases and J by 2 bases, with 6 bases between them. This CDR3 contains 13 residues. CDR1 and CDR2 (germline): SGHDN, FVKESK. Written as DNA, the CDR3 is TGTGCCAGCAGCCTACAGGCCTACAATGAGCAGTTCTTC. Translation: CASSLQAYNEQFF.

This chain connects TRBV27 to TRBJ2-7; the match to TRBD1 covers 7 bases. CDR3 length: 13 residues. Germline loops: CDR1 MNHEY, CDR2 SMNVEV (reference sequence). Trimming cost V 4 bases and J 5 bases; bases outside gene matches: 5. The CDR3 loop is CASSYRGIDEQYF. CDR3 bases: TGTGCCAGCAGTTACAGGGGTATAGACGAGCAGTACTTC.